What follows are 31 T cell receptor beta chains derived from one specimen sequenced in a study of T cells in women clearing cervical HPV infection. Clones were sequenced by immunoSEQ multiplex PCR, and TCRdb holds only the in-frame ones, with some missing. The sample shows around 31,000 clones, and 8.4% sits with its ten largest clones. The specimen was blood buffy coat. All receptors derive from a woman aged 18-69 years with a cervical HPV16 infection that either progressed to CIN3+ or cleared (not recorded which).

Turning to this clone: With the read ending 3 residues before the CDR3 end, the germline J gene is used to fill in that end. Other DNA sequences from this sample encode an identical CDR3 as well. This chain links TRBV30 with TRBJ1-2; D ambiguous. The CDR3 runs 12 residues. Germline-derived CDR1 and CDR2 are GTSNPN and SVGIG (reference sequence). V lost 2 bases, J lost 2 bases, and 6 bases lay in between. CDR3 residues: CAWSQVNYGYTF. CDR3 DNA, as far as it was read: TGTGCCTGGAGTCAGGTAAACTATGGC. The full variable domain, with the rest looked up from reference TRBV30 and TRBJ1-2, is SQTIHQWPATLVQPVGSPLSLECTVEGTSNPNLYWYRQAAGRGLQLLFYSVGIGQISSEVPQNLSASRPQDRQFILSSKKLLLSDSGFYLCAWSQVNYGYTFGSGTRLTVV.

Comments on this clone: The CDR3 end falls 3 residues outside the read, so it is completed with the germline J gene. The rearrangement joins TRBV5-1 to TRBJ2-7; a possible D gene is TRBD2 (6 bases). CDR3 length: 15 amino acids. Germline V gene data show CDR1 as SGHRS and CDR2 as YFSETQ. V lost 4 bases and J lost 2, with 16 bases in between. This CDR3 reads CASSEWGDLTYEQYF. The CDR3 DNA, read in part, is TGCGCCAGCAGCGAGTGGGGGGATCTTACCTACGAG.

Concerning this clone: The read finishes 3 residues shy of the CDR3 end, and the germline J gene is used to complete it. J is TRBJ2-5 and V is TRBV5-1, with a weak D call TRBD1 (6 bases). Per germline, CDR1 SGHRS and CDR2 YFSETQ. The V end was cut by 2 bases, the J end by 2 bases, with 10 bases between. The CDR3 length is 14 residues. Incomplete CDR3 DNA: TGCGCCAGCAGCTTCTCTGACAGGCAAGAGACC. Amino acid sequence: CASSFSDRQET. The complete CDR3 sequence is CASSFSDRQETQYF.

Note on this clone: The read terminates 3 residues before the CDR3 end, so the remaining end is supplied by the germline J gene. The V and J genes are TRBV6-2 or TRBV6-3 and TRBJ2-5; 14 bases align to TRBD2. The CDR3 is 15 amino acids. The J segment lost 5 bases and the V segment lost 5 bases, leaving 4 bases of the junction unmatched. In germline, CDR1 is MNHEY, CDR2 SVGEGT. CDR3: CASSTGTSGGETQYF. The DNA read from the CDR3 is TGTGCCAGCAGTACGGGGACTAGCGGGGGTGAGACC.

Comments on this clone: Compared with germline, one end of the junction differs, possibly owing to a read error. Additional DNA sequences in this sample encode the identical CDR3. CDR3 region: CASRVTGGTGNTIYF. The CDR3 bases that were read are TGTGCCAGTAGGGTGACAGGGGGCACCGGAAACACT. V gene TRBV19 combines with J gene TRBJ1-3, with 10 bases lining up with TRBD1. Read sequence stops 3 residues before the CDR3 end, and the germline J gene provides the missing end. This CDR3 is built from 15 residues. Germline loops: CDR1 LNHDA, CDR2 SQIVND (reference sequence).

Details on this clone: The missing CDR3 end, 3 residues past where the read stops, is filled in from the germline J gene. This chain links TRBV11-3 with TRBJ2-3; D gene ambiguous. Trimming removed 8 bases from V and 1 base from J, with 10 bases in between. CDR1 SGHNT and CDR2 YENEEA come from the germline V gene. CDR3 length equals 13 residues. CDR3 DNA (partial): TGTGCCAGCCAGAAATCCCGCACAGATACG. This encodes CASQKSRTDT. In full, the CDR3 is CASQKSRTDTQYF.

Concerning this clone: The DNA ends 3 residues before the CDR3 does, and the rest of the CDR3 is filled in from the germline J gene. The chain couples TRBV20-1 to TRBJ1-6; 9 nucleotides agree with TRBD1. The germline V gene has CDR1 DFQATT and CDR2 SNEGSKA (reference sequence). This CDR3 region has 13 residues. Germline trimming cut 6 bases from V and 7 bases from J; bases unmatched to any gene: 4. CDR3 bases read: TGCAGTGCAACAGGGGGCGGGAATTCACCC. Residues: CSATGGGNSP. The whole CDR3 reads CSATGGGNSPLHF.

Points on this clone: The read falls 3 residues short of the CDR3 end, and the missing part is taken from the germline J gene. The chain is built from TRBV5-1 and TRBJ2-6, with D unclear. CDR1 and CDR2 (germline): SGHRS, YFSETQ. Trimming shortened V by 0 bases and J by 3 bases, and 10 bases separated the two germline ends. The CDR3 covers 16 residues. This CDR3 reads CASSLVSPGGANVLTF. The part of the CDR3 DNA that was read is TGCGCCAGCAGCTTGGTATCCCCAGGTGGGGCCAACGTC. Using reference TRBV5-1 and TRBJ2-6 for the parts outside the CDR3, the full variable domain is KAGVTQTPRYLIKTRGQQVTLSCSPISGHRSVSWYQQTPGQGLQFLFEYFSETQRNKGNFPGRFSGRQFSNSRSEMNVSTLELGDSALYLCASSLVSPGGANVLTFGAGSRLTVL.

About this clone itself: The read terminates 3 residues before the CDR3 end, so the remaining end is supplied by the germline J gene. This sequence joins TRBV12-3 or TRBV12-4 and TRBJ2-7; D may be TRBD2 (5 bases). The V end lost 2 bases, the J end lost 1 base, and 9 bases lay between the germline ends. The CDR3 contains 14 residues. CDR3 sequence reads: CASSLYRGSYEQYF. The sequenced CDR3 bases are TGTGCCAGCAGTTTATACCGGGGATCCTACGAG.

On this clone itself: The missing CDR3 end, 3 residues past where the read stops, is filled in from the germline J gene. The chain has TRBV13 and TRBJ2-2; 7 bases fit TRBD1. V shed 6 bases, J shed 1 base, and the junction held 11 bases outside the gene matches. This CDR3 contains 17 residues. Germline V lookup: CDR1 PRHDT, CDR2 FYEKMQ (reference sequence). CDR3 sequence: CASRETGSYMNTGELFF. The CDR3 DNA, read in part, is TGTGCCAGCAGGGAGACAGGGTCCTACATGAACACCGGGGAG. Complete variable domain (other parts from reference TRBV13 and TRBJ2-2): AAGVIQSPRHLIKEKRETATLKCYPIPRHDTVYWYQQGPGQDPQFLISFYEKMQSDKGSIPDRFSAQQFSDYHSELNMSSLELGDSALYFCASRETGSYMNTGELFFGEGSRLTVL.

Regarding this clone: The read is 3 residues too short to cover the CDR3 end, so that end is filled in from the germline J gene. The J gene is TRBJ1-1, the V gene TRBV6-2 or TRBV6-3, with D tentatively TRBD1 (5 bases). The germline CDR1 and CDR2 sequences are MNHEY and SVGEGT. The CDR3 contains 13 residues. Trimming pared 7 bases from V and 4 bases from J, leaving 13 bases between. CDR3 DNA (partial): TGTGCCAGCACCTTCGGGGGTTCCACTGAA. Translated: CASTFGGSTE. In full, the CDR3 is CASTFGGSTEAFF.

A remark on this clone: The read halts 3 residues ahead of the CDR3 end, with the missing end drawn from the germline J gene. The chain couples TRBV7-9 to TRBJ2-1; the match to TRBD2 covers 10 bases. The CDR3 runs to 14 residues. V shed 3 bases, J shed 9 bases, and the junction held 5 bases outside the gene matches. Germline V gene sequence: CDR1 SEHNR, CDR2 FQNEAQ (reference sequence). The CDR3 DNA, read in part, is TGTGCCAGCAGCTTTAGCGGGAGGTCAGGTGAG. Protein product: CASSFSGRSGE. In full, the CDR3 is CASSFSGRSGEQFF.

CDR3 loop: CASRSSNEKLFF. CDR3 DNA (partial): TGTGCCAGCAGATCCTCTAATGAAAAA. The chain combines TRBV28 with TRBJ1-4; no firm D call. The read ends 3 residues early relative to the CDR3; the germline J gene fills the gap. The V and J ends lost 6 bases and 3 bases respectively, with 5 bases between them. The V gene's germline CDR1 is MDHEN and CDR2 SYDVKM. This CDR3 contains 12 residues.

Notes on this clone: The read ends 3 residues before the CDR3 terminus; that terminus is restored from the germline J gene. The rearrangement links TRBV10-3 to TRBJ1-4; 10 bases are shared with TRBD1. The ends lost 10 bases at V and 8 bases at J; junction bases unmatched: 7. The CDR3 consists of 13 residues. Germline assignment: CDR1 ENHRY and CDR2 SYGVKD. The CDR3: CARRQGAGEKLFF. The DNA read from the CDR3 is TGTGCCAGAAGACAGGGGGCCGGGGAAAAA.

By frequency, this clone registers medium-sized. The read finishes 3 residues shy of the CDR3 end, and the germline J gene is used to complete it. The chain combines TRBV7-3 with TRBJ2-3; D may be TRBD1 (6 bases). Germline V gene sequence: CDR1 SGHTA, CDR2 FQGTGA. The CDR3 loop spans 17 amino acids. Trimming stripped 5 bases from V and 0 bases from J, with 18 bases between. The sequenced part of the CDR3 DNA is TGTGCCAGCAGCCCCGGTGGGGGCATTACTAGCACAGATACG. This translates into CASSPGGGITSTDT. The entire CDR3 reads CASSPGGGITSTDTQYF.

Turning to this clone: The read ends 3 residues early relative to the CDR3; the germline J gene fills the gap. The chain has TRBV7-3 and TRBJ2-2; no clear D gene. The length of the CDR3 is 13 residues. CDR1 is SGHTA, CDR2 FQGTGA, per germline. The CDR3 region is CASSPHNNSPLFF. CDR3 DNA (partial): TGTGCCAGCAGCCCCCACAACAATTCACCG. Combining the CDR3 with reference TRBV7-3 and TRBJ2-2 gives the whole variable domain GAGVSQTPSNKVTEKGKYVELRCDPISGHTALYWYRQSLGQGPEFLIYFQGTGAADDSGLPNDRFFAVRPEGSVSTLKIQRTERGDSAVYLCASSPHNNSPLFFGEGSRLTVL.

Details on this clone: The CDR3 end falls 3 residues outside the read, so it is completed with the germline J gene. The rearrangement joins TRBV20-1 to TRBJ2-1; 11 bases align to TRBD2. With V trimmed by 5 bases and J by 0 bases, 9 bases remained unmatched. The V gene's germline CDR1 is DFQATT and CDR2 SNEGSKA (reference sequence). The CDR3 covers 17 residues. CDR3 in amino acids: CSAVSSSGRSSYNEQFF. The sequenced CDR3 bases are TGCAGTGCTGTGTCCTCTAGCGGGAGGAGCTCCTACAATGAG.

To note about this clone: Read data end 3 residues before the CDR3 end; the end is taken from the germline J gene. Other DNA sequences of this sample code for an identical CDR3. The chain couples TRBV20-1 to TRBJ1-4, with a possible D match to TRBD1 (5 bases). Looked up from germline, CDR1 is DFQATT and CDR2 is SNEGSKA (reference sequence). This CDR3 comprises 14 residues. Trimming left V 3 bases short and J 0 bases short, with 8 bases between. Here the CDR3 reads CSASQTATNEKLFF. The sequenced CDR3 bases are TGCAGTGCTAGTCAGACAGCAACTAATGAAAAA.

About this clone: The CDR3 is cut off 3 residues early in the read; its end comes from the germline J gene. This chain connects TRBV19 to TRBJ1-1; the D is unclear. The germline CDR1 and CDR2 sequences are LNHDA and SQIVND (reference sequence). The CDR3 is 14 residues long. The ends were cut back, 5 bases at V and 1 base at J, with 11 bases in the middle. The CDR3 sequence: CASSGPGGNTEAFF. Partial CDR3 DNA: TGTGCCAGTAGTGGGCCCGGTGGGAACACTGAA.

Details on this clone: Coverage ceases 3 residues before the CDR3 finishes, and the germline J gene fills in the end. V usage is TRBV6-1 and J usage is TRBJ2-1, with unresolved D. The CDR3 loop spans 14 amino acids. The ends were cut back, 4 bases at V and 0 bases at J, with 7 bases in the middle. The germline CDR1 and CDR2 sequences are MNHNS and SASEGT. CDR3 bases read: TGTGCCAGCAGTGCCGGGTCCTCCTACAATGAG. This sequence encodes CASSAGSSYNE. The CDR3 in full is CASSAGSSYNEQFF.

Comment on this clone: The read comes to an end 3 residues before the CDR3 does, leaving the germline J gene to fill in the end. V usage is TRBV5-1 and J usage is TRBJ2-1; no clear D gene. With 1 base removed from V and 5 bases from J, the gap between germline ends came to 10 bases. Looked up from germline, CDR1 is SGHRS and CDR2 is YFSETQ. There are 14 residues in the CDR3. The CDR3 loop reads CASSLFSGNNEQFF. The part of the CDR3 DNA that was read is TGCGCCAGCAGCTTGTTCTCTGGCAACAATGAG. Looking up the rest from reference TRBV5-1 and TRBJ2-1 gives the full variable domain: KAGVTQTPRYLIKTRGQQVTLSCSPISGHRSVSWYQQTPGQGLQFLFEYFSETQRNKGNFPGRFSGRQFSNSRSEMNVSTLELGDSALYLCASSLFSGNNEQFFGPGTRLTVL.

This clone is labeled medium-sized (0.01 to 0.1%) based on frequency. With the read ending 3 residues before the CDR3 end, the germline J gene is used to fill in that end. The chain employs TRBV5-6 and TRBJ2-1; weak D call: TRBD1 (5 bases). The CDR3 contains 12 residues. V lost 4 bases and J lost 6, with 8 bases in between. Germline V gene lookup returns CDR1 SGHDT and CDR2 YYEEEE. The part of the CDR3 DNA that was read is TGTGCCAGCAGCGCCGACAGCAATGAG. Its protein product is CASSADSNE. From start to end, the CDR3 is CASSADSNEQFF.

The CDR3 DNA, read in part, is TGTGCCAGCAGCTTGGAAAGGTGGGCGCAGGAAAAG. Amino acids: CASSLERWAQEK. The whole CDR3 sequence is CASSLERWAQEKLFF. The chain uses TRBV7-9 and TRBJ2-2; D unresolved. The read finishes 3 residues shy of the CDR3 end, and the germline J gene is used to complete it. Germline V lookup: CDR1 SEHNR, CDR2 FQNEAQ (reference sequence). The CDR3 runs to 15 residues. Drawing the rest from reference TRBV7-9 and TRBJ2-2, the complete variable domain is DTGVSQNPRHKITKRGQNVTFRCDPISEHNRLYWYRQTLGQGPEFLTYFQNEAQLEKSRLLSDRFSAERPKGSFSTLEIQRTEQGDSAMYLCASSLERWAQEKLFFGEGSRLTVL.

In regard to this clone: Sequencing ends 3 residues short of the CDR3 end; the germline J gene provides the rest. V gene TRBV20-1 combines with J gene TRBJ2-1, with TRBD2 identical over 9 bases. Germline CDR1 is DFQATT and CDR2 is SNEGSKA (reference sequence). J was trimmed by 4 bases and V by 0 bases; bases with no gene match: 4. The CDR3 covers 15 residues. CDR3 DNA, as far as it was read: TGCAGTGCTAGAGAAGAGCGGGAGGTTTACAATGAG. It is translated as CSAREEREVYNE. The full CDR3 sequence reads CSAREEREVYNEQFF.

Points on this clone: The CDR3 is cut off 3 residues early in the read; its end comes from the germline J gene. This chain uses TRBV6-2 or TRBV6-3 with TRBJ2-5; D is perhaps TRBD1 (5 bases). Germline V CDR1 and CDR2: MNHEY, SVGEGT. The CDR3 is 14 amino acids. Trimming stripped 2 bases from V and 2 bases from J, with 9 bases between. CDR3 bases read: TGTGCCAGCAGTTACGGGCGACAGCAAGAGACC. Translated, it gives CASSYGRQQET. The complete CDR3 reads CASSYGRQQETQYF.

Note on this clone: The read terminates 3 residues ahead of where the CDR3 ends, so the germline J gene completes it. The rearrangement links TRBV20-1 to TRBJ1-2; TRBD1 might be the D (6 bases). The CDR3 covers 14 residues. Germline V gives CDR1 DFQATT, CDR2 SNEGSKA (reference sequence). Deletions cut 0 bases from V and 4 bases from J, with 12 bases between. The CDR3 spells CSAREGQSSYGYTF. CDR3 bases read: TGCAGTGCTAGAGAAGGACAGTCTAGCTATGGC.

Comments on this clone: With the read ending 3 residues before the CDR3 end, the germline J gene is used to fill in that end. This chain uses TRBV20-1 with TRBJ1-1; D is perhaps TRBD1 (6 bases). From germline, CDR1 is DFQATT and CDR2 SNEGSKA (reference sequence). Trimming took off 3 bases at V and 1 base at J, with 12 bases between the two ends. This CDR3 has 14 residues. CDR3 bases read: TGCAGTGCTAGTCGCGGACAGCCGAACACTGAA. The encoded protein is CSASRGQPNTE. The full-length CDR3 reads as CSASRGQPNTEAFF.

Turning to this clone: The CDR3 goes on 3 residues after the read ends, and that part is filled in from the germline J gene. The chain uses TRBV30 and TRBJ2-6, with TRBD1 identical over 12 bases. Germline V CDR1 and CDR2: GTSNPN, SVGIG (reference sequence). The V and J ends lost 5 bases and 0 bases, in that order; junction bases with no gene match: 2. The CDR3 is made up of 16 amino acids. CDR3 residues: CAWGTGGSSGANVLTF. Incomplete CDR3 DNA: TGTGCCTGGGGGACAGGGGGCTCCTCTGGGGCCAACGTC.

CDR3 region: CAIRGADLTTDTQYF. CDR3 DNA, as far as it was read: TGTGCCATCAGGGGAGCGGACCTCACCACAGATACG. The chain has TRBV10-3 and TRBJ2-3, with D perhaps matching TRBD2 (5 bases). The read ends 3 residues early relative to the CDR3; the germline J gene fills the gap. CDR1 is ENHRY, CDR2 SYGVKD, per germline. V was cut by 6 bases and J by 2 bases, with 15 bases left in between. The CDR3 totals 15 residues.

About this clone itself: The read ends 3 residues early relative to the CDR3; the germline J gene fills the gap. V gene TRBV19 combines with J gene TRBJ1-2, with a possible D match to TRBD1 (5 bases). Trimming removed 3 bases from V and 2 bases from J, with 10 bases in between. The V gene's germline CDR1 is LNHDA and CDR2 SQIVND (reference sequence). CDR3 size: 14 residues. CDR3 residues: CASSIGGGNYGYTF. Partial CDR3 DNA: TGTGCCAGTAGTATTGGGGGGGGGAACTATGGC.

The DNA read from the CDR3 is TGTGCCAGCACCGACGGACAGATGAACACTGAA. Translation: CASTDGQMNTE. The CDR3 in full is CASTDGQMNTEAFF. The gene calls are TRBV5-6 and TRBJ1-1; D perhaps matches TRBD1 (6 bases). Read sequence stops 3 residues before the CDR3 end, and the germline J gene provides the missing end. The CDR3 runs to 14 residues. CDR1 and CDR2 (germline): SGHDT, YYEEEE. V shed 6 bases and J shed 0 bases, with 12 bases lying between them.